The 13 T cell receptor beta chains in this list originate from one sample, sequenced in a study of blood T cell repertoires in COVID-19. The assay was immunoSEQ multiplex PCR, and TCRdb's table has in-frame clones only and misses some. The sample contains roughly 140,000 clones, around 84% of which appear only once. The source material was PBMCs or T cells enriched from blood (not recorded which). All receptors come from a man between 45 and 60 years old who had recovered from COVID-19.

A single count supports this clone. The gene calls are TRBV3-1 (or the pseudogene TRBV3-2) and TRBJ1-5; D not certain. V shed 0 bases and J shed 2 bases, with 11 bases lying between them. There are 16 residues in the CDR3. CDR1 and CDR2 (germline): LGHDT, YNNKEL (reference sequence). The CDR3 reads CASSQDFSPGNQPQHF. The CDR3, as DNA: TGTGCCAGCAGCCAAGATTTTTCTCCGGGCAATCAGCCCCAGCATTTT.

The V and J genes are TRBV7-9 and TRBJ2-5, with a weak D call TRBD2 (5 bases). Per the germline V gene, CDR1 is SEHNR and CDR2 is FQNEAQ (reference sequence). The CDR3 extends over 17 amino acids. V was pared by 4 bases and J by 2 bases, with 20 bases between. As DNA, the CDR3 is TGTGCCAGCAGCTCCGACTACCCGATACTCTATCAAGAGACCCAGTACTTC. This translates into CASSSDYPILYQETQYF.

This chain uses TRBV6-2 or TRBV6-3 with TRBJ1-1; D unclear. The CDR3 covers 13 residues. V dropped 3 bases and J dropped 2 bases, with 7 bases sitting between them. Germline V gene sequence: CDR1 MNHEY, CDR2 SVGEGT. The CDR3 nucleotides read TGTGCCAGCAGTTATGTTCCTAACACTGAAGCTTTCTTT. Amino acids: CASSYVPNTEAFF.

The genes are TRBV27 and TRBJ1-1, with unresolved D. The germline gives CDR1 MNHEY, CDR2 SMNVEV (reference sequence). V was shortened by 3 bases and J by 5 bases, with 10 bases between the two germline ends. CDR3 length: 13 residues. The CDR3 DNA follows: TGTGCCAGCAGTTTTCGGGGTAGAACTGAAGCTTTCTTT. Encoded protein: CASSFRGRTEAFF.

This clone was counted only a few times. In DNA form, the CDR3 reads TGCAGCGTTCCCGAGCAGGTCGACACTGAAGCTTTCTTT. Amino acids: CSVPEQVDTEAFF. This rearrangement joins TRBV29-1 to TRBJ1-1; no definite D call. Trimming cost V 5 bases and J 3 bases, with 13 bases left between them. This CDR3 comprises 13 residues. Germline V CDR1 and CDR2: SQVTM, ANQGSEA.

The rearrangement uses TRBV2 and TRBJ2-2, with TRBD1 matching 7 bases. V trimming: 6 bases; J trimming: 0 bases; junction bases outside the gene matches: 7. This CDR3 comprises 16 residues. The germline gives CDR1 SNHLY, CDR2 FYNNEI. The CDR3 spells CASRRDSISNTGELFF. The CDR3 DNA sequence: TGTGCCAGCAGGAGGGACAGCATATCGAACACCGGGGAGCTGTTTTTT. The entire variable domain, with the rest obtained from reference TRBV2 and TRBJ2-2, is as follows: EPEVTQTPSHQVTQMGQEVILRCVPISNHLYFYWYRQILGQKVEFLVSFYNNEISEKSEIFDDQFSVERPDGSNFTLKIRSTKLEDSAMYFCASRRDSISNTGELFFGEGSRLTVL.

This rearrangement joins TRBV15 to TRBJ1-4, with D hard to call. Deletions cut 7 bases from V and 0 bases from J, with 12 bases between. Looked up from germline, CDR1 is LNHNV and CDR2 is YYDKDF (reference sequence). The CDR3 consists of 15 residues. CDR3 sequence: CATTYSGTTNEKLFF. CDR3 in DNA: TGTGCCACCACCTATTCAGGCACAACTAATGAAAAACTGTTTTTT.

This sequence joins TRBV18 and TRBJ1-2, with 9 bases matching TRBD1. CDR1 KGHSH and CDR2 LQKENI come from the germline V gene. V was pared by 1 base and J by 2 bases, with 14 bases of the junction left unmatched. The CDR3 has 19 residues. CDR3 DNA: TGTGCCAGCTCACCACGGACGGGACAGGGTTTAGGGGAGAACTATGGCTACACCTTC. Translation: CASSPRTGQGLGENYGYTF.

The chain carries TRBV18 and TRBJ2-3, with 14 bases matching TRBD2. This CDR3 region has 17 residues. Germline V gene lookup returns CDR1 KGHSH and CDR2 LQKENI. The V segment lost 2 bases and the J segment 4 bases; nucleotides outside the gene matches: 5. The CDR3 here is CASSPRLAGGQSDTQYF. The CDR3 nucleotides are TGTGCCAGCTCACCAAGACTAGCGGGGGGGCAGTCAGATACGCAGTATTTT. Full variable domain (missing parts from reference TRBV18 and TRBJ2-3): NAGVMQNPRHLVRRRGQEARLRCSPMKGHSHVYWYRQLPEEGLKFMVYLQKENIIDESGMPKERFSAEFPKEGPSILRIQQVVRGDSAAYFCASSPRLAGGQSDTQYFGPGTRLTVL.

The V call is TRBV9, the J call TRBJ2-5, with a tentative D call TRBD2 (7 bases). CDR1 is SGDLS and CDR2 is YYNGEE in the germline V gene. This CDR3 spans 16 amino acids. With 4 bases removed from V and 7 bases from J, the gap between germline ends came to 23 bases. In DNA form, the CDR3 reads TGTGCCAGCAGCACCCGAAGTGGGGGGGCTGGAGTGACCCAGTACTTC. This sequence encodes CASSTRSGGAGVTQYF. Filled out from reference TRBV9 and TRBJ2-5, the complete variable domain reads DSGVTQTPKHLITATGQRVTLRCSPRSGDLSVYWYQQSLDQGLQFLIQYYNGEERAKGNILERFSAQQFPDLHSELNLSSLELGDSALYFCASSTRSGGAGVTQYFGPGTRLLVL.

This clone was picked up many times. The V and J genes are TRBV7-2 and TRBJ2-1; no definite D call. CDR3 length: 15 residues. Germline assignment: CDR1 SGHTA and CDR2 FQGNSA. The V gene lost 3 bases and the J gene lost 0 bases, with 9 bases spanning the gap. The CDR3: CASSLALLSYNEQFF. CDR3 nucleotide sequence: TGTGCCAGCAGCTTGGCCCTTCTCTCCTACAATGAGCAGTTCTTC.

The chain combines TRBV11-2 with TRBJ2-5; 8 nucleotides agree with TRBD1. Per the germline V gene, CDR1 is SGHAT and CDR2 is FQNNGV. V lost 1 base, J lost 6 bases, and 7 bases stayed unmatched. CDR3 size: 15 residues. CDR3 in DNA: TGTGCCAGCAGCTTAGGGGCAGGGGGCGCCCAGACCCAGTACTTC. Translation gives CASSLGAGGAQTQYF.

The J gene is TRBJ1-2, the V gene TRBV4-3; D possibly corresponds to TRBD1 (6 bases). Per the germline V gene, CDR1 is LGHNA and CDR2 is YSLEER. The CDR3 covers 17 residues. Deletions cut 4 bases from V and 0 bases from J, with 18 bases between. In DNA, the CDR3 is TGCGCCAGCAGCCGGGACAAAATTTCCCCTCCTAACTATGGCTACACCTTC. The encoded protein is CASSRDKISPPNYGYTF.